This is a list of T cell receptor beta chains from one sample in a study of lymphopenia after photon versus proton radiotherapy. TCRdb's table, derived via immunoSEQ multiplex PCR, lists solely in-frame clones and lacks some. This sample yields around 25,000 clones, of which roughly 85% are seen a single time; around 19% belongs to the top ten. Sequences were derived from peripheral blood, sampled from a patient treated with photon-based radiotherapy. Receptor source: a man aged 60 to 75 with pancreatic cancer. CDR3s include the opening cysteine and the closing phenylalanine or tryptophan. Fields, in order: J gene, V gene, CDR3 length, clone size, D gene, CDR3 DNA, CDR3 protein. D genes are given only for firm matches. For some rows the clone size is stated as once, few or many, or as a class when expanded; others skip it.

J: TRBJ2-5; V: TRBV10-3; length: 13; size: -; D: -; DNA: TGTGCCATCAGTGAGTGGACACAAGAGACCCAGTACTTC; CDR3: CAISEWTQETQYF
J: TRBJ2-7; V: TRBV10-1; length: 12; size: -; D: -; DNA: TGCGCCAGCAGCAACGACCGGGGCGAGCAGTACTTC; CDR3: CASSNDRGEQYF
J: TRBJ2-7; V: TRBV4-1; length: 12; size: -; D: -; DNA: TGCGCCAGCAGCCAAGCAGGGGTCGAGCAGTACTTC; CDR3: CASSQAGVEQYF
J: TRBJ1-6; V: TRBV7-9; length: 12; size: -; D: -; DNA: TGTGCCAGCAGTCTTAGAACGGGCCCCCTCCACTTT; CDR3: CASSLRTGPLHF
J: TRBJ2-7; V: TRBV6-5; length: 14; size: few; D: -; DNA: TGTGCCAGCAGTCCCCGGGACCGATCCTACGAGCAGTACTTC; CDR3: CASSPRDRSYEQYF
J: TRBJ2-3; V: TRBV5-6; length: 15; size: -; D: TRBD2; DNA: TGTGCCAGCAGCGCCGGGACTAGCGGTGCAGATACGCAGTATTTT; CDR3: CASSAGTSGADTQYF
J: TRBJ2-3; V: TRBV5-6; length: 15; size: few; D: -; DNA: TGTGCCAGCAGCTTGCCCGGGGACGGCACAGATACGCAGTATTTT; CDR3: CASSLPGDGTDTQYF
J: TRBJ2-2; V: TRBV4-1; length: 16; size: few; D: -; DNA: TGCGCCAGCAGCCCAGGGGGGGCTCCCCTTCCCGGGGAGCTGTTTTTT; CDR3: CASSPGGAPLPGELFF
J: TRBJ1-5; V: TRBV6-6; length: 14; size: -; D: TRBD1; DNA: TGTGCCAGCCTTTTGGGACAGTCGCGGCAGCCCCAGCATTTT; CDR3: CASLLGQSRQPQHF
J: TRBJ2-7; V: TRBV25-1; length: 14; size: -; D: -; DNA: TGTGCCAGCAGTGAATCTCGGGGGTCCTACGAGCAGTACTTC; CDR3: CASSESRGSYEQYF
J: TRBJ1-3; V: TRBV5-1; length: 14; size: -; D: -; DNA: TGCGCCAGCAGCTCAGGGATAACTGGAAACACCATATATTTT; CDR3: CASSSGITGNTIYF
J: TRBJ1-6; V: TRBV7-6; length: 12; size: few; D: -; DNA: TGTGCCAGCAGCTTTGTAAATTCACCCCTCCACTTT; CDR3: CASSFVNSPLHF
J: TRBJ1-2; V: TRBV7-6; length: 14; size: -; D: TRBD1; DNA: TGTGCCAGCAGCCCGGACAGGGAGACCTATGGCTACACCTTC; CDR3: CASSPDRETYGYTF
J: TRBJ2-1; V: TRBV4-1; length: 16; size: -; D: TRBD2; DNA: TGCGCCAGCAGCCAAGAGGGGCCTAGCGGATACAATGAGCAGTTCTTC; CDR3: CASSQEGPSGYNEQFF
J: TRBJ1-3; V: TRBV30; length: 12; size: -; D: -; DNA: TGTGCCCGCAAGGGATCTGGAAACACCATATATTTT; CDR3: CARKGSGNTIYF
J: TRBJ1-2; V: TRBV7-9; length: 13; size: few; D: -; DNA: TGTGCCAGCAGCCACGGACAGTCCTATGGCTACACCTTC; CDR3: CASSHGQSYGYTF
J: TRBJ1-1; V: TRBV18; length: 15; size: -; D: TRBD1; DNA: TGTGCCAGCTCATCAAGGACAGGCCCGAACACTGAAGCTTTCTTT; CDR3: CASSSRTGPNTEAFF
J: TRBJ2-5; V: TRBV5-4; length: 12; size: -; D: -; DNA: TGTGCCAGCAGCTTGCCCTCCCGACACCAGTACTTC; CDR3: CASSLPSRHQYF
J: TRBJ2-5; V: TRBV7-2; length: 15; size: -; D: TRBD2; DNA: TGTGCCAGCAGCTTACTGGCGGGGGGGCAGGAGACCCGGTACTTC; CDR3: CASSLLAGGQETRYF
J: TRBJ1-2; V: TRBV10-3; length: 14; size: once; D: -; DNA: TGTGCCATCAGAGATGGTAACAGTAACTATGGCTACACCTTC; CDR3: CAIRDGNSNYGYTF
J: TRBJ2-4; V: TRBV5-4; length: 15; size: once; D: -; DNA: TGTGCCAGCAGCTTGGGCGGACTAGCCAAAAACATTCAGTACTTC; CDR3: CASSLGGLAKNIQYF
J: TRBJ1-1; V: TRBV18; length: 13; size: -; D: -; DNA: TGTGCCAGCCACGAAAATTGGAACACTGAAGCTTTCTTT; CDR3: CASHENWNTEAFF
J: TRBJ2-3; V: TRBV19; length: 14; size: -; D: -; DNA: TGTGCCAGTAGTATCAGGGAGTCCACAGATACGCAGTATTTT; CDR3: CASSIRESTDTQYF
J: TRBJ2-7; V: TRBV6-6; length: 12; size: -; D: -; DNA: TGTGCCAGCACCGGGCCGGTGGGAGAGCAGTACTTC; CDR3: CASTGPVGEQYF
J: TRBJ2-5; V: TRBV5-1; length: 15; size: -; D: TRBD2; DNA: TGCGCCAGCAGGTACGCGGGGGTACTACAAGAGACCCAGTACTTC; CDR3: CASRYAGVLQETQYF
J: TRBJ2-2; V: TRBV5-1; length: 12; size: -; D: -; DNA: TGCGCCAGCAGCCTCCGCAGCGGGGAGCTGTTTTTT; CDR3: CASSLRSGELFF